Below, 25 T cell receptor beta chains from the same sample are listed, as sequenced in a study of blood T cell repertoires in COVID-19. This table comes from immunoSEQ multiplex PCR, and its TCRdb copy is limited to in-frame clones, with some not included. The sample gives around 17,000 clones, around 80% of which show up once; roughly 30% is in the top ten. Material for sequencing was peripheral blood. These receptor sequences come from an older woman with active COVID-19.

This chain uses TRBV25-1 with TRBJ2-1; TRBD2 is a possible D gene (5 bases). The germline CDR1 and CDR2 sequences are MGHDK and SYGVNS. CDR3 size: 16 residues. Trimming left V 4 bases short and J 3 bases short, with 16 bases between. The CDR3 protein is CASSGVARPYYNEQFF. CDR3 DNA sequence: TGTGCCAGCAGTGGAGTAGCGCGACCTTACTACAATGAGCAGTTCTTC. Variable domain in full (rest from reference TRBV25-1 and TRBJ2-1): EADIYQTPRYLVIGTGKKITLECSQTMGHDKMYWYQQDPGMELHLIHYSYGVNSTEKGDLSSESTVSRIRTEHFPLTLESARPSHTSQYLCASSGVARPYYNEQFFGPGTRLTVL.

The V call is TRBV9, the J call TRBJ1-2, with 7 bases fitting TRBD1. Germline lookup yields CDR1 SGDLS and CDR2 YYNGEE. V was clipped by 3 bases and J by 3 bases; unmatched bases: 8. The CDR3 is 15 amino acids. The CDR3, as DNA: TGTGCCAGCAGCGGCGGGACAGAGACTTACTATGGCTACACCTTC. It translates to CASSGGTETYYGYTF.

The chain couples TRBV3-1 (or the pseudogene TRBV3-2) to TRBJ2-7; D is perhaps TRBD1 (5 bases). Trimming cost V 6 bases and J 4 bases, with 10 bases left between them. The CDR3 is made up of 12 amino acids. Germline lookup yields CDR1 LGHDT and CDR2 YNNKEL (reference sequence). CDR3 loop: CASSPGYYEQYF. The CDR3 nucleotides read TGTGCCAGCAGTCCAGGGTATTACGAGCAGTACTTC.

This chain uses TRBV2 with TRBJ2-1; 12 bases fit TRBD2. Germline V gene sequence: CDR1 SNHLY, CDR2 FYNNEI. V trimming: 5 bases; J trimming: 8 bases; junction bases outside the gene matches: 7. CDR3 length: 15 residues. The CDR3 DNA follows: TGTGCCAGCAGTCTCCTAGCGGGAGGGACCGATGAGCAGTTCTTC. Translation gives CASSLLAGGTDEQFF.

This chain links TRBV15 with TRBJ2-7, with 7 bases lining up with TRBD2. Per germline, CDR1 LNHNV and CDR2 YYDKDF (reference sequence). The CDR3 extends over 12 amino acids. Losses at the gene ends were 8 bases for V and 4 bases for J; bases not matched to a gene: 5. CDR3 in amino acids: CATRSAGYEQYF. Written as DNA, the CDR3 is TGTGCCACCCGGTCAGCGGGATACGAGCAGTACTTC.

J is TRBJ2-1 and V is TRBV4-3; a possible D gene is TRBD2 (6 bases). From germline, CDR1 is LGHNA and CDR2 YSLEER. V was shortened by 1 base and J by 0 bases, with 10 bases between the two germline ends. The CDR3 runs to 16 residues. This chain's CDR3 is CASSQAGVVSYNEQFF. In DNA form, the CDR3 reads TGCGCCAGCAGCCAAGCGGGAGTAGTCTCCTACAATGAGCAGTTCTTC.

Only one count was recorded for this clone. This chain uses TRBV19 with TRBJ2-7; 7 bases match TRBD2. J gave up 6 bases and V 5 bases, and 10 bases lay outside the gene matches. The CDR3 is made up of 14 amino acids. Per germline, CDR1 LNHDA and CDR2 SQIVND (reference sequence). This CDR3 reads CASSLLAGATEQYF. In nucleotides, the CDR3 is TGTGCCAGTAGTCTGCTGGCGGGAGCAACCGAGCAGTACTTC.

The chain has TRBV28 and TRBJ1-4; 7 nucleotides agree with TRBD1. The ends lost 1 base at V and 0 bases at J; junction bases unmatched: 8. The germline V gene has CDR1 MDHEN and CDR2 SYDVKM. This CDR3 spans 18 amino acids. CDR3 region: CASSLSRGLGSTNEKLFF. CDR3 coding DNA: TGTGCCAGCAGTTTATCAAGGGGGCTAGGGTCAACTAATGAAAAACTGTTTTTT. The full variable domain, completed using reference TRBV28 and TRBJ1-4, is DVKVTQSSRYLVKRTGEKVFLECVQDMDHENMFWYRQDPGLGLRLIYFSYDVKMKEKGDIPEGYSVSREKKERFSLILESASTNQTSMYLCASSLSRGLGSTNEKLFFGSGTQLSVL.

The chain has TRBV5-1 and TRBJ2-3; possibly TRBD2 for D (7 bases). The CDR3 is 13 residues long. Germline values: CDR1 SGHRS, CDR2 YFSETQ. Trimming removed 4 bases from V and 6 bases from J, with 12 bases in between. Written as DNA, the CDR3 is TGCGCCAGCAGCCTAGGGGGGGAGGATACGCAGTATTTT. It specifies CASSLGGEDTQYF.

This sequence joins TRBV19 and TRBJ2-1; TRBD2 matches 9 bases. The V gene end was trimmed by 6 bases and the J gene end by 7 bases; junction bases not matched to a gene: 10. This CDR3 has 15 residues. Germline lookup yields CDR1 LNHDA and CDR2 SQIVND (reference sequence). DNA for the CDR3: TGTGCCAGTAGACCCCGACTAGCGGTTAAGAATGAGCAGTTCTTC. Amino acid sequence: CASRPRLAVKNEQFF.

V gene TRBV7-3 combines with J gene TRBJ2-7, with D possibly being TRBD1 (6 bases). The ends were cut back, 2 bases at V and 2 bases at J, with 10 bases in the middle. The germline V gene encodes CDR1 SGHTA and CDR2 FQGTGA. The CDR3 runs 14 residues. The CDR3 DNA follows: TGTGCCAGCAGCTTATTCCAGGGGCCCTACGAGCAGTACTTC. This gives the protein CASSLFQGPYEQYF.

The chain carries TRBV6-2 or TRBV6-3 and TRBJ2-2, with 10 bases lining up with TRBD1. With 2 bases clipped from V and 5 bases from J, the junction kept 5 bases outside the gene matches. This CDR3 spans 16 amino acids. Germline V CDR1 and CDR2: MNHEY, SVGEGT. CDR3 residues: CASSYLDRGVTGELFF. CDR3 in DNA: TGTGCCAGCAGTTACCTGGACAGGGGGGTAACCGGGGAGCTGTTTTTT.

V gene TRBV6-5 combines with J gene TRBJ1-1; TRBD1 is a possible D gene (5 bases). The germline V and J ends were trimmed by 8 bases and 9 bases, with 10 bases remaining between them. The CDR3 length is 10 residues. Germline loops: CDR1 MNHEY, CDR2 SVGAGI. The CDR3 DNA follows: TGTGCCAGCGGGGGGTACCAAGCTTTCTTT. This codes for CASGGYQAFF.

The V call is TRBV4-1, the J call TRBJ2-7, with 10 positions matching TRBD2. The germline V gene encodes CDR1 MGHRA and CDR2 YSYEKL. CDR3 length equals 15 residues. V lost 2 bases and J lost 1; bases outside the gene matches: 2. The CDR3 loop is CASSQLLAGSYEQYF. The CDR3, as DNA: TGCGCCAGCAGCCAACTACTAGCGGGATCCTACGAGCAGTACTTC.

This chain links TRBV20-1 with TRBJ2-3; TRBD2 might be the D (5 bases). V lost 5 bases, J lost 8 bases, and 11 bases lay in between. The length of the CDR3 is 11 residues. Per the germline V gene, CDR1 is DFQATT and CDR2 is SNEGSKA (reference sequence). The CDR3 sequence: CSAPNRGTQYF. Written as DNA, the CDR3 is TGCAGTGCTCCAAACCGGGGTACGCAGTATTTT.

This chain joins TRBV5-1 and TRBJ2-7; D perhaps matches TRBD2 (6 bases). Germline V gives CDR1 SGHRS, CDR2 YFSETQ. V gave up 0 bases and J gave up 7 bases, with 17 bases separating them. The CDR3 spans 15 residues. The CDR3 sequence: CASSLEPAGHWEQYF. The DNA of the CDR3 is TGCGCCAGCAGCTTGGAACCGGCGGGGCACTGGGAGCAGTACTTC.

The J gene is TRBJ2-2, the V gene TRBV19; D perhaps matches TRBD2 (6 bases). V was trimmed by 7 bases and J by 4 bases, leaving 19 bases between them. The length of the CDR3 is 16 residues. From germline, CDR1 is LNHDA and CDR2 SQIVND (reference sequence). The CDR3 region is CASTRAAGSGTGELFF. The CDR3 nucleotides are TGTGCCAGTACCCGTGCGGCGGGGTCAGGCACCGGGGAGCTGTTTTTT.

The genes are TRBV7-2 and TRBJ2-2; 12 bases line up with TRBD2. Germline CDR1 SGHTA, CDR2 FQGNSA. V lost 5 bases, J lost 5 bases, and 9 bases stayed unmatched. The CDR3 loop spans 17 amino acids. In DNA, the CDR3 is TGTGCCAGCAGCCCACACGGAGGACTAGCGGGAACCGGGGAGCTGTTTTTT. Translating it yields CASSPHGGLAGTGELFF.

The chain has TRBV11-1 and TRBJ1-1; no clear D gene. Germline loops: CDR1 SGHAT, CDR2 FQDESV (reference sequence). The V and J ends lost 6 bases and 4 bases respectively, with 15 bases between them. CDR3 length: 14 amino acids. The CDR3 spells CASRPGSVGTEAFF. CDR3 nucleotide sequence: TGTGCCAGCAGGCCGGGGTCGGTGGGCACTGAAGCTTTCTTT.

The chain is built from TRBV5-4 and TRBJ2-7; 7 nucleotides line up with TRBD1. This CDR3 is built from 13 residues. CDR1 and CDR2 from the germline V gene are SGHNT and YYREEE (reference sequence). V lost 3 bases, J lost 6 bases, and 6 bases stayed unmatched. The CDR3 nucleotides are TGTGCCAGCAGCTCTGAAGCAGGGGGCGAGCAGTACTTC. This codes for CASSSEAGGEQYF.

This clone was picked up one time. V usage is TRBV10-2 and J usage is TRBJ2-1; 9 bases are a match to TRBD2. The junction had 7 bases not matched to a gene; V was cut back by 0 bases and J by 13 bases. CDR1 and CDR2 (germline): WSHSY, SAAADI. The CDR3 has 14 residues. The CDR3 loop is CASSESMGLAFQFF. CDR3 in DNA: TGCGCCAGCAGTGAGTCGATGGGACTAGCCTTTCAGTTCTTC.

The CDR3 nucleotides are TGTGCCAGCAGCTTAACAGGGAGAGAGACCCAGTACTTC. This gives the protein CASSLTGRETQYF. This chain links TRBV5-6 with TRBJ2-5; D possibly corresponds to TRBD1 (6 bases). Trimming cost V 2 bases and J 4 bases, with 9 bases left between them. This CDR3 region has 13 residues. Germline assignment: CDR1 SGHDT and CDR2 YYEEEE.

This sequence joins TRBV11-2 and TRBJ2-5, with 8 nucleotides matching TRBD2. This CDR3 contains 14 residues. Germline assignment: CDR1 SGHAT and CDR2 FQNNGV. V shed 1 base, J shed 4 bases, and the junction held 2 bases outside the gene matches. The CDR3 DNA reads as TGTGCCAGCAGCTTAGGACTAGCGCGAGAGACCCAGTACTTC. This translates into CASSLGLARETQYF. Supplemented by reference TRBV11-2 and TRBJ2-5, the full variable domain reads EAGVAQSPRYKIIEKRQSVAFWCNPISGHATLYWYQQILGQGPKLLIQFQNNGVVDDSQLPKDRFSAERLKGVDSTLKIQPAKLEDSAVYLCASSLGLARETQYFGPGTRLLVL.

This clone was detected a few times. The chain recombines TRBV4-1 with TRBJ2-1; maybe TRBD2 (6 bases). V lost 4 bases and J 8 bases, leaving 15 bases between the germline ends. The CDR3 loop spans 14 amino acids. The V gene's germline CDR1 is MGHRA and CDR2 YSYEKL. The CDR3 reads CASSPWTTDDEQFF. The CDR3 DNA follows: TGCGCCAGCAGCCCCTGGACTACCGACGATGAGCAGTTCTTC.

This clone was seen just once. V is TRBV7-2 and J is TRBJ2-5; TRBD2 might be the D (6 bases). CDR1 is SGHTA, CDR2 FQGNSA, per germline. The CDR3 has 15 amino acids. Trimming pared 5 bases from V and 4 bases from J, leaving 17 bases between. CDR3 DNA sequence: TGTGCCAGCAGCCAGGAGGGGTTGGGGGTAGAGACCCAGTACTTC. As protein: CASSQEGLGVETQYF. Filled out from reference TRBV7-2 and TRBJ2-5, the complete variable domain reads GAGVSQSPSNKVTEKGKDVELRCDPISGHTALYWYRQSLGQGLEFLIYFQGNSAPDKSGLPSDRFSAERTGGSVSTLTIQRTQQEDSAVYLCASSQEGLGVETQYFGPGTRLLVL.